This TCR beta chain derives from a study of cytomegalovirus exposure and HLA in healthy donors. Study-level findings and limits: Using the classifier, cytomegalovirus status was reportedly diagnosed with high specificity and sensitivity. Most TCR sequences showed up rarely, but some public TCRs showed up in many donors. A subsequent analysis found that TCR clusters from the first cohort also tended to co-occur in the approximately 130 validation repertoires, with about 94% of cluster scores above 0. There were around 160 TCR beta chains listed as cytomegalovirus-associated.

Germline lookup yields CDR1 MNHNY and CDR2 SVGAGI (reference sequence). V dropped 2 bases and J dropped 8 bases, with 9 bases sitting between them. The CDR3 is 12 residues long. Regarding this clone: Its specificity is unknown.

Repertoires were generated with immunoSEQ multiplex PCR, while TCRdb's copy carries only in-frame clones and drops some. The sample comprises some 330,000 clones, about nine tenths of which are singletons, and around 0.8% rests with the top ten. The receptor was isolated from a woman aged 18-29 years in good health and CMV-seronegative. V usage is TRBV6-6 and J usage is TRBJ1-2, with D maybe TRBD1 (5 bases). The sequenced sample was PBMCs. CDR3 coding DNA: TGTGCCAGCAGTTACGACAGAAAAGGCTACACCTTC. This sequence encodes CASSYDRKGYTF.